The entry that follows covers one TCR beta chain sequence. Its antigen is unknown. This sample is part of a study of T cell responses to AZD1222 COVID-19 vaccine. Analysis merged second doses at about 4 or about 12 weeks. Findings of the study overall: Donors were largely white British and mainly female; clonal diversity was possibly underestimated. Spike-spanning, vaccine-associated CD4 TCRs were dominant at 160-218 and 743-854.

Trimming cost V 6 bases and J 6 bases; bases outside gene matches: 9. Germline CDR1 reads ENHRY; CDR2 reads SYGVKD. This CDR3 region has 14 residues. Some clones are missing from TCRdb's copy, which holds only in-frame ones; the method was immunoSEQ multiplex PCR. This sample has tens of thousands of clones, with 80% to 90% found just once. The chain carries TRBV10-3 and TRBJ2-3; TRBD2 agrees at 7 bases. The input for sequencing was peripheral blood, taken 28 days after the second AZD1222 dose. The TCR sequence derives from an adult who received the AZD1222 COVID-19 vaccine. The CDR3 reads CAIRPGGGVDTQYF. In nucleotides, the CDR3 is TGTGCCATCAGGCCCGGCGGGGGAGTGGATACGCAGTATTTT.